The clone carrying this TCR beta chain was seen ten or more times. The antigen remains undetermined. One end of the junction varies from germline; a read error may be responsible. They built TCR cDNA with 5'RACE template switching, a step that put in a universal primer site and UMIs. TCRdb ran MiXCR on the 5' RACE reads and lists one entry per CDR3 protein. The table shows about 340,000 distinct CDR3 sequences, with approximately 9% occurring only once. This record belongs to a study of T cells after yellow fever vaccination. The study's findings and limits: Of the clonotypes, a small share occurred in both CD4 and CD8 compartments. Compared with primary, the secondary response was weaker and peaked at day 5, not 15. Primary-vaccination clones mostly resurfaced post-booster (approximately 96% CD4, approximately 89% CD8).

The CDR3 is made up of 14 amino acids. The germline V gene has CDR1 SGHRS and CDR2 YFSETQ. The rearrangement links TRBV5-1 to TRBJ2-5; D not resolved. This receptor was taken from a man between 18 and 29 years old who received the YFV17D yellow fever vaccine. The material was PBMCs, obtained on the day of the first yellow fever vaccination. The CDR3: CASSLGRVQETQYF. The CDR3 DNA reads TGTGCCAGCAGCTTGGGTCGGGTCCAAGAGACCCAGTACTTC.